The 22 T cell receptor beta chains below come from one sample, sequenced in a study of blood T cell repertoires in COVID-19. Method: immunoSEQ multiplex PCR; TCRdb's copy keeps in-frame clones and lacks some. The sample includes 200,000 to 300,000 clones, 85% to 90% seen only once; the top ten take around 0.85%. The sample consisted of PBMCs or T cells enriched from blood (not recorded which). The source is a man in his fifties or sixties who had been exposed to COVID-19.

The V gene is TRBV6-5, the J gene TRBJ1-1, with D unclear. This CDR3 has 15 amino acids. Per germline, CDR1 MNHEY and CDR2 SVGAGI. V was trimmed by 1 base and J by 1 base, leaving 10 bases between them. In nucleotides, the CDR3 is TGTGCCAGCAGTTACTTCTCCCAAGCGAACACTGAAGCTTTCTTT. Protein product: CASSYFSQANTEAFF.

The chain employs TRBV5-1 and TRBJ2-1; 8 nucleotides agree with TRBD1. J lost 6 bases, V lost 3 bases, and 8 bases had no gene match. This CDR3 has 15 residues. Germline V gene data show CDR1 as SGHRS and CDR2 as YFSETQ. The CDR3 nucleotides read TGCGCCAGCAGCTCGCAGGGGGCGGGAAGCAATGAGCAGTTCTTC. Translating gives CASSSQGAGSNEQFF.

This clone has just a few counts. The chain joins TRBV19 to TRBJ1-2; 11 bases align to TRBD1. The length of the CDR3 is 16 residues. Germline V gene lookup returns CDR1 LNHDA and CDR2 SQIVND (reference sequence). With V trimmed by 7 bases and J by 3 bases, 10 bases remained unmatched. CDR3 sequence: CASMKFGTGGHYGYTF. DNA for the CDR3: TGTGCCAGTATGAAATTCGGGACAGGGGGTCACTATGGCTACACCTTC.

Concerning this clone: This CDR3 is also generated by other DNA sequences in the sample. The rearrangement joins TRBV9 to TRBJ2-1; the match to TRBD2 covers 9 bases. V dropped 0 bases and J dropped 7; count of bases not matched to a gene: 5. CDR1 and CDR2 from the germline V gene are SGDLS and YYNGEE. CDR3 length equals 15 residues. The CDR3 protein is CASSVGGTSYNEQFF. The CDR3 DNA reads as TGTGCCAGCAGCGTAGGCGGGACTAGCTATAATGAGCAGTTCTTC. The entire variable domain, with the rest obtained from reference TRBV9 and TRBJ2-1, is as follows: DSGVTQTPKHLITATGQRVTLRCSPRSGDLSVYWYQQSLDQGLQFLIQYYNGEERAKGNILERFSAQQFPDLHSELNLSSLELGDSALYFCASSVGGTSYNEQFFGPGTRLTVL.

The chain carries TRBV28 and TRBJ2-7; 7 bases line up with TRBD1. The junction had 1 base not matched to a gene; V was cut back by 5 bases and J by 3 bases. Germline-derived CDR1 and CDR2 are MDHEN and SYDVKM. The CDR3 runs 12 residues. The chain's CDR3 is CASSHRGYEQYV. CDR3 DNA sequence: TGTGCCAGCAGTCACAGGGGCTACGAGCAGTACGTC.

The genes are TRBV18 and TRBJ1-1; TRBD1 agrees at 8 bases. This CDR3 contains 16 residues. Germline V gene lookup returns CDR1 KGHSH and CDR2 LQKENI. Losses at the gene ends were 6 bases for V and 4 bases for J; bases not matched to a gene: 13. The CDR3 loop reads CASSLLVTGAGTEAFF. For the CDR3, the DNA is TGTGCCAGCTCGCTCTTAGTGACAGGGGCGGGCACTGAAGCTTTCTTT.

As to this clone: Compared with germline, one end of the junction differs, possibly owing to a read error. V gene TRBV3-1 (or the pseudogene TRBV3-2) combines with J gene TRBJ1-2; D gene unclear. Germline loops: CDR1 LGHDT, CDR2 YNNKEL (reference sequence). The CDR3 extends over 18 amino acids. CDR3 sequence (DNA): TGTGCCAGCAGCGAAGAATCACACTCCGGTGGGAGGGCCAATGGCTACACCTTC. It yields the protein CASSEESHSGGRANGYTF.

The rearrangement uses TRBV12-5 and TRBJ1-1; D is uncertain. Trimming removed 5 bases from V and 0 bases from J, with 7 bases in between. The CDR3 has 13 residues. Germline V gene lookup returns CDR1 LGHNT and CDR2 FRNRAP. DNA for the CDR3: TGTGCTAGTGGTATAGCAGTGAACACTGAAGCTTTCTTT. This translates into CASGIAVNTEAFF.

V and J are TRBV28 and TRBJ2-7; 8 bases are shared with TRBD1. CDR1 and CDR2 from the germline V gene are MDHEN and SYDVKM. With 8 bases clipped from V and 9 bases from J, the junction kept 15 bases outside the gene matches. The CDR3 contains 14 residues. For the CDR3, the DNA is TGTGCCAGCCGCTCAGGGGGCTATCCTACGGGGCAGTACTTC. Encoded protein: CASRSGGYPTGQYF. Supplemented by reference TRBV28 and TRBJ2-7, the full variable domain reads DVKVTQSSRYLVKRTGEKVFLECVQDMDHENMFWYRQDPGLGLRLIYFSYDVKMKEKGDIPEGYSVSREKKERFSLILESASTNQTSMYLCASRSGGYPTGQYFGPGTRLTVT.

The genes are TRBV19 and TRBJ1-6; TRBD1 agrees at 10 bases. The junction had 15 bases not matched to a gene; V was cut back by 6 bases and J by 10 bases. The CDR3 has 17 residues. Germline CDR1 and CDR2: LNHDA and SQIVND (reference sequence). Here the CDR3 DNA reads TGTGCCAGTAGGCTCCCCGCGGGGACAGGGGTGAACTCACCCCTCCACTTT. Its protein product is CASRLPAGTGVNSPLHF.

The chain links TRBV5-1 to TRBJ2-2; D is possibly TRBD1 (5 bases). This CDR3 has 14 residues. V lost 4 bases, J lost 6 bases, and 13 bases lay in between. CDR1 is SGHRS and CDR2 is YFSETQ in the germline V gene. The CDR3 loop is CASSAQTDAGELFF. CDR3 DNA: TGCGCCAGCAGCGCCCAGACAGATGCCGGGGAGCTGTTTTTT.

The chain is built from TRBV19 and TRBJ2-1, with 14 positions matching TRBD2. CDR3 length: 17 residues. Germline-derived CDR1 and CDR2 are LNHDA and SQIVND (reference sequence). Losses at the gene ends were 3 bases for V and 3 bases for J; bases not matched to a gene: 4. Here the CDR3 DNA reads TGTGCCAGTAGTATTAGACTAGCGGGGGGGCTCTACAATGAGCAGTTCTTC. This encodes CASSIRLAGGLYNEQFF.

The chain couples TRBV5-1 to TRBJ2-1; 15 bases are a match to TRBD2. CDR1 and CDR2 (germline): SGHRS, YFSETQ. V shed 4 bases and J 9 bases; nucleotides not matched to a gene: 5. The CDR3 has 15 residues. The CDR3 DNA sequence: TGCGCCAGCAGCAGGGGACTAGCGGGAGGAGCTGAGCAGTTCTTC. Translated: CASSRGLAGGAEQFF.

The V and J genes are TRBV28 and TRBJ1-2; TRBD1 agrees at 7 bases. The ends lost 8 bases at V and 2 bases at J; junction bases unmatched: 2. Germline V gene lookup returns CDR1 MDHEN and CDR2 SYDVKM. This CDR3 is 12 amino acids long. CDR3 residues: CASLTGNYGYTF. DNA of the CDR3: TGTGCCAGCCTGACAGGGAACTATGGCTACACCTTC.

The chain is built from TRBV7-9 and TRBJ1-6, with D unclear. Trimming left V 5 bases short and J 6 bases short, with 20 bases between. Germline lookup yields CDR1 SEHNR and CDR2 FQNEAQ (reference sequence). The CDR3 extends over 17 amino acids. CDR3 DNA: TGTGCCAGCAGCCAGAACCTCGGCGGTTGGAGTAATTCACCCCTCCACTTT. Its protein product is CASSQNLGGWSNSPLHF.

CDR3 sequence: CASSPRGNTEAFF. The CDR3 DNA reads TGTGCCAGCTCACCTAGAGGGAACACTGAAGCTTTCTTT. The chain uses TRBV18 and TRBJ1-1; unclear D gene. Germline-derived CDR1 and CDR2 are KGHSH and LQKENI. Trimming pared 3 bases from V and 1 base from J, leaving 6 bases between. The CDR3 runs 13 residues.

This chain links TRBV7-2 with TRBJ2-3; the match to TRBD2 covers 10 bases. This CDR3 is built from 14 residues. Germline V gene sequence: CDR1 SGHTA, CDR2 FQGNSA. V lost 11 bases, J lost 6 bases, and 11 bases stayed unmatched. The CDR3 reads CAGVAGGGGDTQYF. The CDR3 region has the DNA TGTGCCGGAGTAGCGGGGGGTGGTGGGGATACGCAGTATTTT.

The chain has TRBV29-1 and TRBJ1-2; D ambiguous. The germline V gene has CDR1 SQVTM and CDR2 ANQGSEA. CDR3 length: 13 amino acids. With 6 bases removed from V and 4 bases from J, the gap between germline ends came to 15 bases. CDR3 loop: CSVGEQVAYGYTF. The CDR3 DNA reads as TGCAGCGTCGGGGAGCAGGTCGCCTATGGCTACACCTTC.

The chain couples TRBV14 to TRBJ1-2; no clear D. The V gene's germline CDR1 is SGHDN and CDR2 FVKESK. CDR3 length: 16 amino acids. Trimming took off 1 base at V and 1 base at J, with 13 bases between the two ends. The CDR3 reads CASSQGHKAINYGYTF. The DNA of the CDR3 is TGTGCCAGCAGCCAAGGACATAAGGCGATTAACTATGGCTACACCTTC. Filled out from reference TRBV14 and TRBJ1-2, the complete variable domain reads EAGVTQFPSHSVIEKGQTVTLRCDPISGHDNLYWYRRVMGKEIKFLLHFVKESKQDESGMPNNRFLAERTGGTYSTLKVQPAELEDSGVYFCASSQGHKAINYGYTFGSGTRLTVV.

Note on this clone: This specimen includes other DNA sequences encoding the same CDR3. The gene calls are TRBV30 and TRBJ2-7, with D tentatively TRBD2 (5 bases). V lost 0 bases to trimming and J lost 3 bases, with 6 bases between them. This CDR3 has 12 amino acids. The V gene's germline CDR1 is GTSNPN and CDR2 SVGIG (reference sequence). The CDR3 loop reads CAWSVGSYEQYF. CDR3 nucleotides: TGTGCCTGGAGTGTAGGGAGCTACGAGCAGTACTTC.

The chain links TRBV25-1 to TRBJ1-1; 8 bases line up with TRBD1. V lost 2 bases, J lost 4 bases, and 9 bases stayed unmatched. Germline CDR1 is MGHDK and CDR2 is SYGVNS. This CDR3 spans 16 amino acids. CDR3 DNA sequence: TGTGCCAGCAGTGAAGACAGGGGTGAATTGGGCACTGAAGCTTTCTTT. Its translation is CASSEDRGELGTEAFF.

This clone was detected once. CDR3 in DNA: TGCGCCAGCAGTGGGGGCCAGATGGGTACCGGGGAGCTGTTTTTT. Translation: CASSGGQMGTGELFF. The V and J genes are TRBV10-1 and TRBJ2-2; tentative D call: TRBD1 (5 bases). CDR1 and CDR2 from the germline V gene are WNHNN and SYGVQD (reference sequence). The V gene lost 4 bases and the J gene lost 5 bases, with 14 bases spanning the gap. There are 15 residues in the CDR3.